What follows are 27 T cell receptor beta chains derived from one specimen sequenced in a study of technical replicates of blood from several donors. Generated by immunoSEQ multiplex PCR, the TCRdb table keeps only in-frame clones and is missing some. The table lists roughly 92,000 clones, approximately 95% of them singletons, with approximately 0.36% in the top ten. Material for sequencing was T cells isolated from PBMCs. All receptors come from a human donor in good health.

The chain recombines TRBV29-1 with TRBJ1-1; 9 bases align to TRBD1. This CDR3 comprises 12 residues. V gave up 8 bases and J gave up 5 bases; unmatched junction bases: 6. Per germline, CDR1 SQVTM and CDR2 ANQGSEA. The DNA for the CDR3 is TGCAGCCCGGACAGGGGAGGGACTGAAGCTTTCTTT. Translation: CSPDRGGTEAFF. Supplemented by reference TRBV29-1 and TRBJ1-1, the full variable domain reads SAVISQKPSRDICQRGTSLTIQCQVDSQVTMMFWYRQQPGQSLTLIATANQGSEATYESGFVIDKFPISRPNLTFSTLTVSNMSPEDSSIYLCSPDRGGTEAFFGQGTRLTVV.

The chain combines TRBV5-1 with TRBJ1-1, with 9 bases lining up with TRBD1. The V gene end was trimmed by 3 bases and the J gene end by 1 base; junction bases not matched to a gene: 1. This CDR3 has 14 residues. Germline V CDR1 and CDR2: SGHRS, YFSETQ. CDR3 nucleotides: TGCGCCAGCAGCTGGGACAGGGAGAACACTGAAGCTTTCTTT. Its translation is CASSWDRENTEAFF. The full variable domain, rest sourced from reference TRBV5-1 and TRBJ1-1, is KAGVTQTPRYLIKTRGQQVTLSCSPISGHRSVSWYQQTPGQGLQFLFEYFSETQRNKGNFPGRFSGRQFSNSRSEMNVSTLELGDSALYLCASSWDRENTEAFFGQGTRLTVV.

For the CDR3, the DNA is TGCGCCAGCAGCCAACCCGGGACAGAGCTCTACGAGCAGTACTTC. Its translation: CASSQPGTELYEQYF. This chain uses TRBV4-1 with TRBJ2-7; TRBD1 matches 7 bases. The CDR3 extends over 15 amino acids. The ends lost 2 bases at V and 3 bases at J; junction bases unmatched: 7. The V gene's germline CDR1 is MGHRA and CDR2 YSYEKL.

For this clone: Other DNA sequences in the same sample also yield this CDR3. The rearrangement links TRBV9 to TRBJ2-7; 8 positions match TRBD1. CDR3 length: 14 residues. V gave up 4 bases and J gave up 3 bases; unmatched junction bases: 6. Germline CDR1 reads SGDLS; CDR2 reads YYNGEE. CDR3 coding DNA: TGTGCCAGCAGCCCCCGGACAGGGAGCTACGAGCAGTACTTC. Encoded protein: CASSPRTGSYEQYF.

The rearrangement links TRBV9 to TRBJ2-5; unclear D gene. Germline CDR1 reads SGDLS; CDR2 reads YYNGEE. This CDR3 is 13 amino acids long. V gave up 4 bases and J gave up 5 bases, with 12 bases separating them. Here the CDR3 DNA reads TGTGCCAGCAGCCCATTGAACTTGGAGACCCAGTACTTC. Protein sequence: CASSPLNLETQYF.

The chain uses TRBV7-2 and TRBJ1-2; TRBD1 might be the D (6 bases). Trimming removed 1 base at V and 4 bases at J, with 10 bases between. CDR3 size: 14 residues. Germline lookup yields CDR1 SGHTA and CDR2 FQGNSA. CDR3 protein: CASSLDGTSYGYTF. The CDR3 DNA follows: TGTGCCAGCAGCTTAGATGGGACAAGCTATGGCTACACCTTC.

The chain employs TRBV6-5 and TRBJ2-3, with D possibly matching TRBD2 (6 bases). CDR3 length equals 15 residues. V lost 8 bases, J lost 0 bases, and 15 bases lay in between. Germline V gene data show CDR1 as MNHEY and CDR2 as SVGAGI. The CDR3 here is CASSRGGTSTDTQYF. The CDR3 DNA reads as TGTGCCAGCTCCCGTGGGGGGACGAGCACAGATACGCAGTATTTT.

The chain uses TRBV4-1 and TRBJ2-7; possible D gene TRBD2, 6 bases. V lost 1 base to trimming and J lost 3 bases, with 13 bases between them. Germline V CDR1 and CDR2: MGHRA, YSYEKL. This CDR3 region has 15 residues. CDR3 sequence reads: CASSQGGGTFYEQYF. The DNA for the CDR3 is TGCGCCAGCAGCCAAGGAGGCGGGACGTTCTACGAGCAGTACTTC.

This chain uses TRBV30 with TRBJ2-3; 9 positions agree with TRBD2. The CDR3 covers 15 residues. The trim removed 0 bases at V and 1 base at J, leaving 2 bases unmatched. Germline CDR1 reads GTSNPN; CDR2 reads SVGIG (reference sequence). The DNA of the CDR3 is TGTGCCTGGAGTGTATTAGCGGGAGGCACAGATACGCAGTATTTT. Translated: CAWSVLAGGTDTQYF.

This sequence joins TRBV28 and TRBJ2-5, with TRBD2 identical over 14 bases. The V gene end was trimmed by 6 bases and the J gene end by 5 bases; junction bases not matched to a gene: 5. CDR1 MDHEN and CDR2 SYDVKM come from the germline V gene. The CDR3 runs to 15 residues. The CDR3 DNA is TGTGCCAGCAGCCAGGGACTAGCGGGAGCCGAGACCCAGTACTTC. Its protein is CASSQGLAGAETQYF.

The chain carries TRBV13 and TRBJ1-4; maybe TRBD1 (5 bases). The CDR3 is 13 residues long. With 5 bases removed from V and 8 bases from J, the gap between germline ends came to 12 bases. CDR1 is PRHDT and CDR2 is FYEKMQ in the germline V gene (reference sequence). CDR3: CASSPMRQEKLFF. The CDR3 DNA follows: TGTGCCAGCAGCCCAATGAGACAGGAAAAACTGTTTTTT.

This clone was seen only a few times. This chain joins TRBV19 and TRBJ2-1; TRBD2 agrees at 9 bases. V lost 5 bases to trimming and J lost 3 bases; unmatched junction nucleotides: 14. The germline CDR1 and CDR2 sequences are LNHDA and SQIVND (reference sequence). This CDR3 comprises 18 residues. The CDR3 bases are TGTGCCAGTAGTCCCTCTTGGGGCGGGAGGGCCTTCTACAATGAGCAGTTCTTC. As protein: CASSPSWGGRAFYNEQFF.

The chain employs TRBV27 and TRBJ1-3, with a possible D match to TRBD1 (5 bases). This CDR3 has 15 residues. Germline-derived CDR1 and CDR2 are MNHEY and SMNVEV (reference sequence). The V end lost 6 bases, the J end lost 7 bases, and 19 bases lay between the germline ends. The CDR3, as DNA: TGTGCCAGCAGCCCAAGGGACTCACCCGCGAACACCATATATTTT. Translation: CASSPRDSPANTIYF.

The V gene is TRBV7-3, the J gene TRBJ2-1; a possible D gene is TRBD2 (5 bases). The CDR3 extends over 12 amino acids. Per the germline V gene, CDR1 is SGHTA and CDR2 is FQGTGA. The germline V and J ends were trimmed by 5 bases and 10 bases, with 12 bases remaining between them. The CDR3 DNA follows: TGTGCCAGCAGCCCGACTACGGGCGAGCAGTTCTTC. Encoded protein: CASSPTTGEQFF.

The chain combines TRBV6-6 with TRBJ2-2; D not certain. The CDR3 extends over 13 amino acids. Germline CDR1 and CDR2: MNHNY and SVGAGI (reference sequence). Trimming took 4 bases from V and 4 from J, leaving 7 bases between them. The CDR3 DNA is TGTGCCAGCAGTTCAGGCCTCACCGGGGAGCTGTTTTTT. Residues: CASSSGLTGELFF.

CDR3 region: CASSIVAGYTGELFF. CDR3 nucleotides: TGTGCCAGTAGTATAGTAGCAGGGTACACCGGGGAGCTGTTTTTT. The J gene is TRBJ2-2, the V gene TRBV19, with TRBD1 as a possible D gene (5 bases). CDR1 is LNHDA, CDR2 SQIVND, per germline (reference sequence). Trimming left V 1 base short and J 3 bases short, with 9 bases between. The CDR3 consists of 15 residues.

The J gene is TRBJ2-3, the V gene TRBV15, with 8 bases identical to TRBD1. V lost 0 bases, J lost 1 base, and 0 bases stayed unmatched. The CDR3 consists of 15 residues. The germline gives CDR1 LNHNV, CDR2 YYDKDF (reference sequence). The CDR3 sequence: CATSREGQGTDTQYF. The CDR3 DNA follows: TGTGCCACCAGCAGAGAGGGACAGGGCACAGATACGCAGTATTTT.

As DNA, the CDR3 is TGTGCCAGCAGCTTACCGCCGGGGGACTATGGCTACACCTTC. Translated: CASSLPPGDYGYTF. The chain recombines TRBV7-9 with TRBJ1-2; a possible D gene is TRBD1 (5 bases). Between the trimmed V and J ends, which lost 2 bases and 3 bases, there was a span of 10 bases. The CDR3 spans 14 residues. CDR1 SEHNR and CDR2 FQNEAQ come from the germline V gene (reference sequence). The whole variable domain, filled in from reference TRBV7-9 and TRBJ1-2, reads DTGVSQNPRHKITKRGQNVTFRCDPISEHNRLYWYRQTLGQGPEFLTYFQNEAQLEKSRLLSDRFSAERPKGSFSTLEIQRTEQGDSAMYLCASSLPPGDYGYTFGSGTRLTVV.

This chain uses TRBV27 with TRBJ1-1; 9 nucleotides agree with TRBD1. The CDR3 runs to 15 residues. Germline CDR1 is MNHEY and CDR2 is SMNVEV (reference sequence). With 6 bases clipped from V and 5 bases from J, the junction kept 10 bases outside the gene matches. CDR3 in amino acids: CASSNPGQGKTEAFF. The DNA for the CDR3 is TGTGCCAGCAGCAACCCGGGACAGGGAAAGACTGAAGCTTTCTTT.

The chain links TRBV28 to TRBJ2-1; D unclear. Looked up from germline, CDR1 is MDHEN and CDR2 is SYDVKM. Trimming shortened V by 3 bases and J by 4 bases, and 7 bases separated the two germline ends. The CDR3 runs 13 residues. The CDR3 coding sequence is TGTGCCAGCAGTTTTAAAACTTACAATGAGCAGTTCTTC. It encodes CASSFKTYNEQFF.

Note on this clone: This sample includes further DNA sequences coding for the same CDR3. The chain combines TRBV9 with TRBJ2-7; maybe TRBD2 (5 bases). This CDR3 spans 12 amino acids. Germline values: CDR1 SGDLS, CDR2 YYNGEE. Trimming cost V 4 bases and J 3 bases, with 8 bases left between them. CDR3 loop: CASSPGGYEQYF. CDR3 DNA sequence: TGTGCCAGCAGCCCTGGAGGCTACGAGCAGTACTTC. Drawing the rest from reference TRBV9 and TRBJ2-7, the complete variable domain is DSGVTQTPKHLITATGQRVTLRCSPRSGDLSVYWYQQSLDQGLQFLIQYYNGEERAKGNILERFSAQQFPDLHSELNLSSLELGDSALYFCASSPGGYEQYFGPGTRLTVT.

V and J are TRBV18 and TRBJ1-1; tentatively, D is TRBD1 (5 bases). The germline V gene encodes CDR1 KGHSH and CDR2 LQKENI. The CDR3 is 16 amino acids. The V gene lost 3 bases and the J gene lost 4 bases, with 18 bases spanning the gap. Written as DNA, the CDR3 is TGTGCCAGCTCACCTCAGGGTACGGAGGGAGGCACTGAAGCTTTCTTT. Amino acid sequence: CASSPQGTEGGTEAFF.

Only one count was recorded for this clone. The V call is TRBV6-1, the J call TRBJ2-7, with a weak D call TRBD2 (6 bases). Trimming shortened V by 5 bases and J by 0 bases, and 11 bases separated the two germline ends. Germline V gives CDR1 MNHNS, CDR2 SASEGT. The CDR3 spans 14 residues. The CDR3 loop is CASSPGLRSYEQYF. DNA of the CDR3: TGTGCCAGCAGTCCGGGACTTCGCTCCTACGAGCAGTACTTC.

This sequence joins TRBV18 and TRBJ2-6, with 7 bases fitting TRBD1. The germline V gene has CDR1 KGHSH and CDR2 LQKENI. There are 18 residues in the CDR3. J gave up 0 bases and V 3 bases, and 8 bases lay outside the gene matches. CDR3 nucleotide sequence: TGTGCCAGCTCACCCCCTCAGGGGGTCCTCTCTGGGGCCAACGTCCTGACTTTC. Protein: CASSPPQGVLSGANVLTF.

This clone was observed a single time. The V gene is TRBV28, the J gene TRBJ2-2, with 8 bases aligning to TRBD2. The V segment lost 2 bases and the J segment 6 bases; nucleotides outside the gene matches: 8. The CDR3 is made up of 16 amino acids. Germline V CDR1 and CDR2: MDHEN, SYDVKM. CDR3 residues: CASSLGPSGFAGELFF. The CDR3 nucleotides read TGTGCCAGCAGTTTAGGCCCTAGCGGGTTCGCCGGGGAGCTGTTTTTT.

The chain combines TRBV14 with TRBJ2-7; D is unclear. The CDR3 has 14 residues. Germline V gene sequence: CDR1 SGHDN, CDR2 FVKESK. The V and J ends lost 1 base and 0 bases respectively, with 7 bases between them. The CDR3 here is CASSQGVGSYEQYF. CDR3 DNA sequence: TGTGCCAGCAGCCAAGGAGTCGGCTCCTACGAGCAGTACTTC.

The rearrangement links TRBV9 to TRBJ2-3, with a possible D match to TRBD1 (5 bases). V shed 1 base and J shed 3 bases, with 6 bases lying between them. This CDR3 is 13 amino acids long. Germline values: CDR1 SGDLS, CDR2 YYNGEE. The CDR3: CASSVRGTDTQYF. The CDR3 DNA follows: TGTGCCAGCAGCGTAAGGGGTACAGATACGCAGTATTTT. Together with reference TRBV9 and TRBJ2-3, the CDR3 gives the full variable domain: DSGVTQTPKHLITATGQRVTLRCSPRSGDLSVYWYQQSLDQGLQFLIQYYNGEERAKGNILERFSAQQFPDLHSELNLSSLELGDSALYFCASSVRGTDTQYFGPGTRLTVL.